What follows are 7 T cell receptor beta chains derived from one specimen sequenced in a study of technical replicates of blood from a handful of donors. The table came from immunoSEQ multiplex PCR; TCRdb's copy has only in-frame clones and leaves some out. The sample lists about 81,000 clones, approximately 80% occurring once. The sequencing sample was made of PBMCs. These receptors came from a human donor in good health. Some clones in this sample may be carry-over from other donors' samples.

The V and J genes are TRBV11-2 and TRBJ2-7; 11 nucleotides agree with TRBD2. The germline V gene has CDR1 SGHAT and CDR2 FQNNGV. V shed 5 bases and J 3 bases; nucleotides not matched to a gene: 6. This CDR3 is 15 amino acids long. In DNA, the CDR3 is TGTGCCAGCAGCGTCGGGACTAGCGGTATCTACGAGCAGTACTTC. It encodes CASSVGTSGIYEQYF.

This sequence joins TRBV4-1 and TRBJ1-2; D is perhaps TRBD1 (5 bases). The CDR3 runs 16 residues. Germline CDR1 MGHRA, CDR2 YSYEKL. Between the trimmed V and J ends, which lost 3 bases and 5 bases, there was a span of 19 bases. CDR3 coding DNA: TGCGCCAGCAGCCACACAATCCAAGACAGTTTATATGGCTACACCTTC. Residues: CASSHTIQDSLYGYTF.

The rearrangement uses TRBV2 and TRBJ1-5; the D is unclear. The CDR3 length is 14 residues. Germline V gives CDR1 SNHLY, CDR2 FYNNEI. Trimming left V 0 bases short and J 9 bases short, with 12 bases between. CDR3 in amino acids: CASSEAQEPTPQHF. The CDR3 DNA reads TGTGCCAGCAGTGAAGCCCAGGAACCTACGCCCCAGCATTTT.

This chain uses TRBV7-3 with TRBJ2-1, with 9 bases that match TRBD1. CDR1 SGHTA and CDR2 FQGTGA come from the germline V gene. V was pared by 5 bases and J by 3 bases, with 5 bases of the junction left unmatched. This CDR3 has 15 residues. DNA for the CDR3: TGTGCCAGCAGCCTAGGACAGGGGATCTACAATGAGCAGTTCTTC. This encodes CASSLGQGIYNEQFF.

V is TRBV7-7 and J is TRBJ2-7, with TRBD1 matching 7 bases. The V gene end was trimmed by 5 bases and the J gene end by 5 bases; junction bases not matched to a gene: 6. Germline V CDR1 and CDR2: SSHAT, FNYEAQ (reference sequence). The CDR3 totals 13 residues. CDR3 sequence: CASSRNRGDEQYF. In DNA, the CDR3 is TGTGCCAGCAGCCGCAACAGGGGTGACGAGCAGTACTTC. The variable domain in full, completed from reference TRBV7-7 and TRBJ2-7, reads GAGVSQSPRYKVTKRGQDVTLRCDPISSHATLYWYQQALGQGPEFLTYFNYEAQPDKSGLPSDRFSAERPEGSISTLTIQRTEQRDSAMYRCASSRNRGDEQYFGPGTRLTVT.

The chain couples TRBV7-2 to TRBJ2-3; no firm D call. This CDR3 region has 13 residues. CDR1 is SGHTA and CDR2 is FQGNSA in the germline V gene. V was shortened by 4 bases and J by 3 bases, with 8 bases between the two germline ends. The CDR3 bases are TGTGCCAGCAGCTCATCCGGGACAGATACGCAGTATTTT. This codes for CASSSSGTDTQYF.

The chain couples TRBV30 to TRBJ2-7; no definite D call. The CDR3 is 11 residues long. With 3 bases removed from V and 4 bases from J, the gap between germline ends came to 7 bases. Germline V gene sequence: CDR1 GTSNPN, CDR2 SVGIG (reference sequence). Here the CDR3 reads CAWSGVYEQYF. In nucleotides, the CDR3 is TGTGCCTGGAGCGGAGTGTACGAGCAGTACTTC. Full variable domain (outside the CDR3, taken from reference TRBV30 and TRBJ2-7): SQTIHQWPATLVQPVGSPLSLECTVEGTSNPNLYWYRQAAGRGLQLLFYSVGIGQISSEVPQNLSASRPQDRQFILSSKKLLLSDSGFYLCAWSGVYEQYFGPGTRLTVT.